The 17 T cell receptor beta chains below come from one sample, sequenced in a study of blood T cell repertoires in COVID-19 (TCRdb year 2020). Library generation was performed with the immunoSEQ multiplex PCR assay. TCRdb re-hosts the immuneACCESS table, in-frame sequences only. Its copies lack some clones; in the studies checked, an unresolved V gene accounts for under half of them, and the cause for the rest is not known. The sample records nearly 200,000 clones, just under 85% of which are singletons. The ten top clones hold more than 4.5% of the sample. The source material was peripheral blood. These receptors all stem from a woman in her sixties or seventies with active or convalescent COVID-19.

V is TRBV5-1 and J is TRBJ1-5; D may be TRBD1 (5 bases). Germline V lookup: CDR1 SGHRS, CDR2 YFSETQ. Trimming cost V 0 bases and J 1 base, with 8 bases left between them. CDR3 length equals 15 residues. The CDR3 region has the DNA TGCGCCAGCAGCTTGGACGGGGGAAGCAATCAGCCCCAGCATTTT. This encodes CASSLDGGSNQPQHF.

The rearrangement links TRBV6-5 to TRBJ2-3; 8 bases are shared with TRBD2. CDR3 size: 14 residues. Germline assignment: CDR1 MNHEY and CDR2 SVGAGI. The junction had 7 bases not matched to a gene; V was cut back by 8 bases and J by 3 bases. In nucleotides, the CDR3 is TGTGCCAGCGGACGAGCGGGAGTAACAGATACGCAGTATTTT. As protein: CASGRAGVTDTQYF.

The genes are TRBV5-1 and TRBJ2-1; tentative D call: TRBD2 (6 bases). The V end lost 2 bases, the J end lost 1 base, and 13 bases lay between the germline ends. The CDR3 consists of 16 residues. The V gene's germline CDR1 is SGHRS and CDR2 YFSETQ. The CDR3 reads CASSFPSALSYNEQFF. CDR3 coding DNA: TGCGCCAGCAGCTTTCCTAGCGCCCTATCCTACAATGAGCAGTTCTTC.

This clone was counted a few times. DNA for the CDR3: TGTGCCAGCAGCTTATCAGGGGGCGGGCAGCCCCAGCATTTT. Encoded protein: CASSLSGGGQPQHF. The chain uses TRBV7-9 and TRBJ1-5, with TRBD1 matching over 8 bases. J lost 7 bases, V lost 2 bases, and 4 bases had no gene match. The CDR3 sequence is 14 residues long. Germline lookup yields CDR1 SEHNR and CDR2 FQNEAQ (reference sequence).

The rearrangement uses TRBV5-1 and TRBJ2-1, with a tentative D call TRBD2 (6 bases). CDR3 length: 16 residues. Per the germline V gene, CDR1 is SGHRS and CDR2 is YFSETQ. The V gene lost 4 bases and the J gene lost 7 bases, with 21 bases spanning the gap. Here the CDR3 DNA reads TGCGCCAGCAGCCGCGGGACCTCAAGCGCTGCGAATGAGCAGTTCTTC. This translates into CASSRGTSSAANEQFF.

This sequence joins TRBV5-5 and TRBJ1-1, with D possibly matching TRBD1 (5 bases). The CDR3 sequence is 15 residues long. V was clipped by 4 bases and J by 0 bases, with 13 bases between them. Germline assignment: CDR1 SGHKS and CDR2 YYEKEE (reference sequence). CDR3 bases: TGTGCCAGCAGCCCAATCGGGGGACTGAACACTGAAGCTTTCTTT. Its translation is CASSPIGGLNTEAFF.

This chain joins TRBV28 and TRBJ2-2, with 8 positions matching TRBD1. The CDR3 sequence is 14 residues long. CDR1 MDHEN and CDR2 SYDVKM come from the germline V gene. The ends lost 6 bases at V and 5 bases at J; junction bases unmatched: 5. The CDR3 sequence: CASSLTGETGELFF. CDR3 in DNA: TGTGCCAGCAGCTTGACAGGGGAGACCGGGGAGCTGTTTTTT.

The rearrangement links TRBV6-5 to TRBJ1-2; D is perhaps TRBD1 (6 bases). Germline V gene sequence: CDR1 MNHEY, CDR2 SVGAGI. Trimming pared 4 bases from V and 8 bases from J, leaving 14 bases between. This CDR3 spans 13 amino acids. This chain's CDR3 is CASSFLGDTGYTF. CDR3 coding DNA: TGTGCCAGCAGTTTTTTAGGGGACACCGGCTACACCTTC.

The V and J genes are TRBV6-5 and TRBJ2-3; 11 nucleotides agree with TRBD1. This CDR3 has 14 residues. Per germline, CDR1 MNHEY and CDR2 SVGAGI. Trimming at V came to 7 bases and at J to 5 bases, leaving 5 bases not matched to a gene. CDR3 in amino acids: CASTRTGGGDTQYF. DNA of the CDR3: TGTGCCAGCACAAGGACAGGGGGCGGAGATACGCAGTATTTT.

The rearrangement links TRBV11-2 to TRBJ1-1, with a possible D match to TRBD1 (5 bases). Germline-derived CDR1 and CDR2 are SGHAT and FQNNGV. The CDR3 length is 15 residues. Trimming cost V 0 bases and J 4 bases, with 12 bases left between them. CDR3 DNA: TGTGCCAGCAGCTTAGATCCCCGGGGGGGCACTGAAGCTTTCTTT. It is translated as CASSLDPRGGTEAFF.

This clone was counted a few times. The rearrangement joins TRBV2 to TRBJ1-4; TRBD1 aligns across 7 bases. V was clipped by 6 bases and J by 0 bases; unmatched bases: 7. This CDR3 region has 16 residues. From germline, CDR1 is SNHLY and CDR2 FYNNEI. CDR3 sequence: CASRTGLAATNEKLFF. CDR3 sequence (DNA): TGTGCCAGCAGGACAGGGTTAGCCGCAACTAATGAAAAACTGTTTTTT. Looking up the rest from reference TRBV2 and TRBJ1-4 gives the full variable domain: EPEVTQTPSHQVTQMGQEVILRCVPISNHLYFYWYRQILGQKVEFLVSFYNNEISEKSEIFDDQFSVERPDGSNFTLKIRSTKLEDSAMYFCASRTGLAATNEKLFFGSGTQLSVL.

V and J are TRBV19 and TRBJ1-1; 8 bases map to TRBD1. With V trimmed by 5 bases and J by 3 bases, 5 bases remained unmatched. The CDR3 is made up of 14 amino acids. CDR1 is LNHDA, CDR2 SQIVND, per germline (reference sequence). CDR3 loop: CASSQGAAYTEAFF. The CDR3 coding sequence is TGTGCCAGTAGTCAGGGGGCGGCCTACACTGAAGCTTTCTTT.

The chain employs TRBV2 and TRBJ1-4; D might be TRBD1 (5 bases). The germline CDR1 and CDR2 sequences are SNHLY and FYNNEI. V lost 7 bases and J lost 4, with 13 bases in between. The CDR3 runs to 14 residues. The CDR3 coding sequence is TGTGCCAGCACTGGTGGAGACAGTAATGAAAAACTGTTTTTT. Protein: CASTGGDSNEKLFF. Full variable domain (rest looked up from reference TRBV2 and TRBJ1-4): EPEVTQTPSHQVTQMGQEVILRCVPISNHLYFYWYRQILGQKVEFLVSFYNNEISEKSEIFDDQFSVERPDGSNFTLKIRSTKLEDSAMYFCASTGGDSNEKLFFGSGTQLSVL.

V usage is TRBV7-2 and J usage is TRBJ2-7, with 10 bases that match TRBD2. J was trimmed by 5 bases and V by 5 bases; bases with no gene match: 6. Germline values: CDR1 SGHTA, CDR2 FQGNSA. The CDR3 runs to 14 residues. Written as DNA, the CDR3 is TGTGCCAGCAGCCCGGGACTAGCGTACCACGAGCAGTACTTC. Residues: CASSPGLAYHEQYF.

The V gene is TRBV30, the J gene TRBJ1-2; D gene uncertain. This CDR3 has 13 amino acids. The germline gives CDR1 GTSNPN, CDR2 SVGIG (reference sequence). The V end was cut by 4 bases, the J end by 10 bases, with 19 bases between. CDR3 amino acids: CAWTEGWSESYTF. CDR3 sequence (DNA): TGTGCCTGGACAGAGGGTTGGTCAGAGTCCTACACCTTC.

The chain uses TRBV10-3 and TRBJ2-7; TRBD1 aligns across 7 bases. Per germline, CDR1 ENHRY and CDR2 SYGVKD. The J segment lost 2 bases and the V segment lost 5 bases, leaving 12 bases of the junction unmatched. The CDR3 sequence is 16 residues long. The CDR3 nucleotides are TGTGCCATCAGTCCAGGGCCCGGGACAGTAACCTACGAGCAGTACTTC. This gives the protein CAISPGPGTVTYEQYF.

V usage is TRBV20-1 and J usage is TRBJ2-5, with 7 bases that match TRBD1. The length of the CDR3 is 14 residues. V was pared by 3 bases and J by 5 bases, with 9 bases of the junction left unmatched. Per the germline V gene, CDR1 is DFQATT and CDR2 is SNEGSKA (reference sequence). CDR3 in amino acids: CSASEGAMDETQYF. In DNA form, the CDR3 reads TGCAGTGCTAGTGAGGGGGCCATGGACGAGACCCAGTACTTC.